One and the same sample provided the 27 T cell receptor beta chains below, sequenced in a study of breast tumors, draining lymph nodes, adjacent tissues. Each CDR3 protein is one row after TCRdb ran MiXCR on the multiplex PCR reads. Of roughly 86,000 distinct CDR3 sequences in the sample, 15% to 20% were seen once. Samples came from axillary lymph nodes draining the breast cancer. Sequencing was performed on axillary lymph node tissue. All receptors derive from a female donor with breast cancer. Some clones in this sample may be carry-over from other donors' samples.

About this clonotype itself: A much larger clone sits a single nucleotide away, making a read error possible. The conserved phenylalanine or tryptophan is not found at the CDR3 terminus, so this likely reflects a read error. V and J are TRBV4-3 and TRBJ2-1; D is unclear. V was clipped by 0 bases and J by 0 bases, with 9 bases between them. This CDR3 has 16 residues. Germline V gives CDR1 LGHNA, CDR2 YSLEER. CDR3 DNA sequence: TGCGCCAGCAGCCAAGATCGAGCTGTCTCCTACAATGAGCAGTTCCTC. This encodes CASSQDRAVSYNEQFL.

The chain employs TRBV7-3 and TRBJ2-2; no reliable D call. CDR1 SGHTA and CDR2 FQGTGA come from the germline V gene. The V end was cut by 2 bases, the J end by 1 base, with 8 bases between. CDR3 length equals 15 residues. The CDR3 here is CASSLLGGNTGELFF. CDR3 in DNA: TGTGCCAGCAGCTTACTCGGCGGGAACACCGGGGAGCTGTTTTTT.

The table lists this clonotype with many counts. The CDR3 region is CASKGSSYNEQFF. In nucleotides, the CDR3 is TGTGCTTCGAAAGGGAGCTCCTACAATGAGCAGTTCTTC. V and J are TRBV6-4 and TRBJ2-1; a possible D gene is TRBD2 (5 bases). The CDR3 loop spans 13 amino acids. Germline CDR1 MRHNA, CDR2 SNTAGT.

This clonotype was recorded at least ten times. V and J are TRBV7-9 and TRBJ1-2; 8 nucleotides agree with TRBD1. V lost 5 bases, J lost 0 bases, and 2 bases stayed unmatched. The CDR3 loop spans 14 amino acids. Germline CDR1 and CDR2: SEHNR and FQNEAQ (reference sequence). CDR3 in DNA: TGTGCCAGCAGCAGGGGACAGGCTAACTATGGCTACACCTTC. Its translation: CASSRGQANYGYTF.

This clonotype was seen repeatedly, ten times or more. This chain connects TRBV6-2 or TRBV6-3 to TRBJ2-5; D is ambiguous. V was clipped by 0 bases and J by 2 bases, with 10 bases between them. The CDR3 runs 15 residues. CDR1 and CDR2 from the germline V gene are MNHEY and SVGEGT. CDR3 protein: CASSYSFTAQETQYF. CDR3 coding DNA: TGTGCCAGCAGTTACTCGTTCACAGCTCAAGAGACCCAGTACTTC.

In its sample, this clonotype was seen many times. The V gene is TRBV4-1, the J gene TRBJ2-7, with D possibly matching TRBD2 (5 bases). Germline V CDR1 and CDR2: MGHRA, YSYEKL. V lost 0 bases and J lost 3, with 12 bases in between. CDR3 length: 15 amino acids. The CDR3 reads CASSQDELELYEQYF. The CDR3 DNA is TGCGCCAGCAGCCAAGATGAACTAGAACTCTACGAGCAGTACTTC.

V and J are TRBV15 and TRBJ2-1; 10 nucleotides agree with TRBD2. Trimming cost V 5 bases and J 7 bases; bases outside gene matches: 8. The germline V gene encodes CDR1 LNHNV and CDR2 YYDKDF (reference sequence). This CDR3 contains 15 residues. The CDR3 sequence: CATSGRAGGVNEQFF. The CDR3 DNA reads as TGTGCCACCAGCGGAAGAGCGGGAGGGGTGAATGAGCAGTTCTTC.

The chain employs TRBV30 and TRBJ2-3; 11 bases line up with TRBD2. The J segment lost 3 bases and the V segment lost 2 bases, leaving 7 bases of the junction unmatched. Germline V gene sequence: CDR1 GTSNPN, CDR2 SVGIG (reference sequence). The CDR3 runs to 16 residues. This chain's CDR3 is CAWSYSLAGGTDTQYF. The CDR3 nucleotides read TGTGCCTGGAGTTATAGTCTAGCGGGAGGAACAGATACGCAGTATTTT.

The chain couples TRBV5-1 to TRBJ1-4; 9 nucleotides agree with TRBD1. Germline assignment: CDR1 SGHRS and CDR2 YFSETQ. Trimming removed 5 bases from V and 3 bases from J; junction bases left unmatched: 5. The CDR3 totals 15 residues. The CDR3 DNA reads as TGCGCCAGCAGTCCGGGACAGGGAGCTAATGAAAAACTGTTTTTT. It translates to CASSPGQGANEKLFF.

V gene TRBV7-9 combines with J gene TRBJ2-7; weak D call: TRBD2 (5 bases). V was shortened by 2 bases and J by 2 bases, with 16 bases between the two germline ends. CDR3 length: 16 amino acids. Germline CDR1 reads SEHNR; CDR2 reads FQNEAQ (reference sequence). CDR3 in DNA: TGTGCCAGCAGCTTAATCATGCTGGGGAGCGCCTACGAGCAGTACTTC. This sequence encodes CASSLIMLGSAYEQYF.

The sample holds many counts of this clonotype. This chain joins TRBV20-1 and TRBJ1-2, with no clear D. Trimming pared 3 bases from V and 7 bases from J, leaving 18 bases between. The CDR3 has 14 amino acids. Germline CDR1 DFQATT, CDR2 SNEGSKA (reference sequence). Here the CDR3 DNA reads TGCAGTGCTAGTCCCCTGACGGACCGCCGTGGCTACACCTTC. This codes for CSASPLTDRRGYTF.

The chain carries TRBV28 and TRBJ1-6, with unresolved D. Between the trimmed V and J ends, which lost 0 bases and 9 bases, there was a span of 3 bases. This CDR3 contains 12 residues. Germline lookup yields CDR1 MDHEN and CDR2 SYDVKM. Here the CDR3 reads CASSLWSSPLHF. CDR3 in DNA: TGTGCCAGCAGTTTATGGTCTTCACCCCTCCACTTT.

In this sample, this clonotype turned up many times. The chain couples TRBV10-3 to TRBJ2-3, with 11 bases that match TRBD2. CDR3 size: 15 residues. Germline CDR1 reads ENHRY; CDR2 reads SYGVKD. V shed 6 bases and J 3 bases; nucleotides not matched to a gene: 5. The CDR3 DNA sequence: TGTGCCATCAGCGTAGCGGGAGGGCAGACAGATACGCAGTATTTT. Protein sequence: CAISVAGGQTDTQYF.

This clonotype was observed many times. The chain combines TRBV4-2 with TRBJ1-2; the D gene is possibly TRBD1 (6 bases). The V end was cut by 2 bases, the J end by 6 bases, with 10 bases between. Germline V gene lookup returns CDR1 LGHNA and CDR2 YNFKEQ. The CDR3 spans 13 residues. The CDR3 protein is CASSQPTGNGYTF. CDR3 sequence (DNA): TGTGCCAGCAGCCAACCCACAGGGAATGGCTACACCTTC.

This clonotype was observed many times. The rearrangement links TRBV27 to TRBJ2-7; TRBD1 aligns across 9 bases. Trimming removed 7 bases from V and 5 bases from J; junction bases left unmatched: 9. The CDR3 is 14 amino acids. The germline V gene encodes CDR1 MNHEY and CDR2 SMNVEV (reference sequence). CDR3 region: CASTLGQGNHEQYF. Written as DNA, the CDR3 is TGTGCCAGCACCCTCGGACAGGGGAACCACGAGCAGTACTTC.

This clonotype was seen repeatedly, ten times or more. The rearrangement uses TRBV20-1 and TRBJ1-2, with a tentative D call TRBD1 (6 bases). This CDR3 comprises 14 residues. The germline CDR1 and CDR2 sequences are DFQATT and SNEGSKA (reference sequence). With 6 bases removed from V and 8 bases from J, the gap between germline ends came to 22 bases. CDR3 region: CSAEGGDDPGGYTF. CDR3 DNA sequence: TGCAGTGCCGAGGGGGGGGACGACCCCGGAGGCTACACCTTC.

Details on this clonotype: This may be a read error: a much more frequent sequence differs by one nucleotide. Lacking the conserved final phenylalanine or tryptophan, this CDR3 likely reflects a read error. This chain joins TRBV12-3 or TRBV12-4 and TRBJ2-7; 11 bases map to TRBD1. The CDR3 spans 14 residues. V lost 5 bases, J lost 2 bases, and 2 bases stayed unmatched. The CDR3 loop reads CASSRGQGAYEQYL. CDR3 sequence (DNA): TGTGCCAGCAGTAGGGGACAGGGGGCCTACGAGCAGTACCTC.

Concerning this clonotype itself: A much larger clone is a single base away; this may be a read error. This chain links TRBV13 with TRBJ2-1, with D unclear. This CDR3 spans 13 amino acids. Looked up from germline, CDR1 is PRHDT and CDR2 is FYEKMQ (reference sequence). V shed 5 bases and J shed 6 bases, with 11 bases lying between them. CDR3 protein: CASSHPKGNEQFF. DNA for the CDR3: TGTGCCAGCAGCCATCCGAAAGGCAATGAGCAGTTCTTC.

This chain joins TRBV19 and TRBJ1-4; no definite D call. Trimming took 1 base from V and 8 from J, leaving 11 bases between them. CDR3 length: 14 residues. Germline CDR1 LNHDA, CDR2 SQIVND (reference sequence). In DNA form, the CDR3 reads TGTGCCAGTAGTATAGCACGGCTCGGGGAAAAACTGTTTTTT. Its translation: CASSIARLGEKLFF.

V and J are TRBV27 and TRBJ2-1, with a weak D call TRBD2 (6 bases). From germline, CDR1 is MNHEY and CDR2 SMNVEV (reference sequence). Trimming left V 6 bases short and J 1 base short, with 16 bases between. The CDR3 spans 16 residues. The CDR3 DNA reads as TGTGCCAGCAGATTACACGGGACTGGGTCCTACAATGAGCAGTTCTTC. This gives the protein CASRLHGTGSYNEQFF.

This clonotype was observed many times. CDR3 nucleotides: TGTGCCACCAGTGACCCAAATACCTACGAGCAGTACTTC. As protein: CATSDPNTYEQYF. V usage is TRBV24-1 and J usage is TRBJ2-7; no clear D gene. This CDR3 region has 13 residues. Germline CDR1 KGHDR, CDR2 SFDVKD. The V gene lost 4 bases and the J gene lost 2 bases, with 8 bases spanning the gap.

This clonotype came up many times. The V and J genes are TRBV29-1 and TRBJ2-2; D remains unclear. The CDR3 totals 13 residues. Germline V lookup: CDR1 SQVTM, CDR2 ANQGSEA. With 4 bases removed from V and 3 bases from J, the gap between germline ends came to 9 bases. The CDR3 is CSVAWTDTGELFF. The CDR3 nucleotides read TGCAGCGTTGCTTGGACGGACACCGGGGAGCTGTTTTTT.

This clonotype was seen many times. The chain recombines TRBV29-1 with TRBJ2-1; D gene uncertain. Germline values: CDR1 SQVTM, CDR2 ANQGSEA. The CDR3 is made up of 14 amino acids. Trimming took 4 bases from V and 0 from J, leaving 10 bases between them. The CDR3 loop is CSVGGGSSYNEQFF. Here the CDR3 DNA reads TGCAGCGTTGGCGGCGGTAGCTCCTACAATGAGCAGTTCTTC.

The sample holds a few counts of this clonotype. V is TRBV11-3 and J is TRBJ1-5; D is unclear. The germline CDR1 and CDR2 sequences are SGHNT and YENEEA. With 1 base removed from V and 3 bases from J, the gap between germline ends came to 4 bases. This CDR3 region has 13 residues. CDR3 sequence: CASSLAINQPQHF. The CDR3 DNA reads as TGTGCCAGCAGCTTAGCTATCAATCAGCCCCAGCATTTT.

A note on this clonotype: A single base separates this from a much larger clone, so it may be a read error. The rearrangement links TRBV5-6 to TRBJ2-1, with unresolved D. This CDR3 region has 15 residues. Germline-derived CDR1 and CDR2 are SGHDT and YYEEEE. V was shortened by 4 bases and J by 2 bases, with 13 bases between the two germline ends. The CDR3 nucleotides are TGTGCCAGCAGCACAGATGTGGGCCCCTACAATGAGCAGTTCTTC. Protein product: CASSTDVGPYNEQFF.

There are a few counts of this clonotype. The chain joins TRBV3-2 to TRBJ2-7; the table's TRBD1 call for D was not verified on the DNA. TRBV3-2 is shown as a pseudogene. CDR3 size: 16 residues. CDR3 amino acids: CASSQYPGRGVSEQYF. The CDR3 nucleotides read TGTGCCAGCAGCCAATACCCCGGAAGGGGGGTCTCCGAGCAGTACTTC.

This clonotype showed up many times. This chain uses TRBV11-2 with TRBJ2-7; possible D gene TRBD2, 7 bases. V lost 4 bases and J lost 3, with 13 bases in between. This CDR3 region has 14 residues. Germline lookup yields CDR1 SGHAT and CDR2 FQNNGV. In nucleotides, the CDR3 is TGTGCCAGCAGCTCCTTAGGGGGGGGCTACGAGCAGTACTTC. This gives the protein CASSSLGGGYEQYF.